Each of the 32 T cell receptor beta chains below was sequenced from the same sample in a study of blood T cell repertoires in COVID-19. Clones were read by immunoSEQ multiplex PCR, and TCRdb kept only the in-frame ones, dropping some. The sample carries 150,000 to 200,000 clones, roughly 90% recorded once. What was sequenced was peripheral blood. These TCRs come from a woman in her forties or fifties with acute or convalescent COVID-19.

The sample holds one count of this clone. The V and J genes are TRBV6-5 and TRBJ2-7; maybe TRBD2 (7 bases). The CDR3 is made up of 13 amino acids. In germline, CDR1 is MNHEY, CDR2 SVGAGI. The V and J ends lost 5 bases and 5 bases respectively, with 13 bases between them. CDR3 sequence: CASSRGGAHEQYF. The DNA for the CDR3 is TGTGCCAGCAGTCGTGGGGGGGCTCACGAGCAGTACTTC.

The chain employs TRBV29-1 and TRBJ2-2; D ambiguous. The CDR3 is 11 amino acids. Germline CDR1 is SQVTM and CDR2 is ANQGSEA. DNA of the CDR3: TGCAGTTCCCTTCTCGCCGGGGAGCTGTTTTTT. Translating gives CSSLLAGELFF.

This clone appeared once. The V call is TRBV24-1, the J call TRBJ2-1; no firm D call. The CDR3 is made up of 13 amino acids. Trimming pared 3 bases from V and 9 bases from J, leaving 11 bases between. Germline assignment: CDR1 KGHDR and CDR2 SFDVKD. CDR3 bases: TGTGCCACCAGTGATCGCTATTCTGGTGAGCAGTTCTTC. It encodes CATSDRYSGEQFF.

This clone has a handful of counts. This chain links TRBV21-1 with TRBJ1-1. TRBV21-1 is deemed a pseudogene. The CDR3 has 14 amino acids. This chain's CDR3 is CASSNLRRDTEAFF. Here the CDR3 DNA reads TGTGCCAGCAGCAATCTGAGGCGCGACACTGAAGCTTTCTTT.

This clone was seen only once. The CDR3 bases are TGTGCCAGCAGCCAAGACAGGGTTGGGGGCTACACCTTC. Its protein is CASSQDRVGGYTF. V usage is TRBV6-5 and J usage is TRBJ1-2, with TRBD1 identical over 7 bases. V shed 6 bases, J shed 8 bases, and the junction held 9 bases outside the gene matches. CDR1 is MNHEY, CDR2 SVGAGI, per germline. This CDR3 has 13 residues.

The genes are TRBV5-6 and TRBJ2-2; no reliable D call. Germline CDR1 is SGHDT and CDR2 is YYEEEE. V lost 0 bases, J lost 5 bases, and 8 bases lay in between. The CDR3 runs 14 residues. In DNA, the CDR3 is TGTGCCAGCAGCTTGGCACTGCTAACCGGGGAGCTGTTTTTT. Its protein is CASSLALLTGELFF.

CDR3: CASSTGQGERNEQFF. The CDR3, as DNA: TGTGCCAGCAGCACGGGACAGGGGGAAAGGAATGAGCAGTTCTTC. This sequence joins TRBV7-7 and TRBJ2-1, with 11 bases matching TRBD1. After removal of 5 bases from V and 7 bases from J, the junction contained 7 bases not matched to a gene. The CDR3 totals 15 residues. Germline assignment: CDR1 SSHAT and CDR2 FNYEAQ (reference sequence).

Here the CDR3 reads CASSSGSGSPPRGYTF. CDR3 DNA: TGTGCCAGCAGCTCGGGATCGGGAAGCCCACCTAGGGGCTACACCTTC. This chain connects TRBV11-2 to TRBJ1-2, with D uncertain. The CDR3 sequence is 16 residues long. V lost 4 bases and J lost 8, with 23 bases in between. Germline lookup yields CDR1 SGHAT and CDR2 FQNNGV.

The CDR3 region has the DNA TGTGCCAGCAGCTTACAGGCGGGGGAGGGCACAGATACGCAGTATTTT. Protein sequence: CASSLQAGEGTDTQYF. The V gene is TRBV7-2, the J gene TRBJ2-3; 7 positions match TRBD2. Germline V gene data show CDR1 as SGHTA and CDR2 as FQGNSA. Germline trimming cut 2 bases from V and 1 base from J; bases unmatched to any gene: 6. This CDR3 has 16 residues.

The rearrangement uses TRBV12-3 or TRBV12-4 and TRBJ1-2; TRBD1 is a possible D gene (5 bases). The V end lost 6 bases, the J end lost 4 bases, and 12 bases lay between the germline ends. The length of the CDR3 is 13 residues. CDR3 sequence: CASSQGKGYGYTF. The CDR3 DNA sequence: TGTGCCAGCAGCCAGGGCAAGGGCTATGGCTACACCTTC.

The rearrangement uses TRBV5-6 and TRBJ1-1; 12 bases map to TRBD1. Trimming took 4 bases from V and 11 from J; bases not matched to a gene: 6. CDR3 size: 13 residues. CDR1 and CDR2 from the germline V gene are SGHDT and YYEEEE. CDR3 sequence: CASSQGQGAGAFF. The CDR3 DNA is TGTGCCAGCAGCCAGGGACAGGGGGCTGGCGCTTTCTTT.

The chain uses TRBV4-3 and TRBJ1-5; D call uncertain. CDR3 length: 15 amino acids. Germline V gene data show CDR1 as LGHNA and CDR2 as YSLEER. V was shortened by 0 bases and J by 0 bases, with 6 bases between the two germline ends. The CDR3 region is CASSQDTHSNQPQHF. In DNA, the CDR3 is TGCGCCAGCAGCCAAGATACTCATAGCAATCAGCCCCAGCATTTT.

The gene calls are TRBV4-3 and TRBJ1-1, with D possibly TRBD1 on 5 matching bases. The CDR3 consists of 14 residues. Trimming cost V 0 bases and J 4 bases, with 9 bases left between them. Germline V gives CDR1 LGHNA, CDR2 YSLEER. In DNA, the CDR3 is TGCGCCAGCAGCCAAGAGGAGGGGACCACTGAAGCTTTCTTT. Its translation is CASSQEEGTTEAFF.

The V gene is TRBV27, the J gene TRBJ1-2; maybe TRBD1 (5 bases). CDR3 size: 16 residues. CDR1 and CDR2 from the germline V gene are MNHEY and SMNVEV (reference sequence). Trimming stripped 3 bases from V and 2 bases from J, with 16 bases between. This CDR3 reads CASSFYPAGSNYGYTF. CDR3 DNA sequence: TGTGCCAGCAGTTTTTACCCCGCAGGGTCCAACTATGGCTACACCTTC.

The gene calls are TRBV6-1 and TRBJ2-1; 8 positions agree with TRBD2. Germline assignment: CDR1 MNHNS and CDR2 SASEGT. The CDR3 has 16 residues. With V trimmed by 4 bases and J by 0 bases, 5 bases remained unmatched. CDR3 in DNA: TGTGCCAGCAGTGCTACGGGGGGGAGCTCCTACAATGAGCAGTTCTTC. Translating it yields CASSATGGSSYNEQFF.

CDR3 residues: CASSLRAAKGTGELFF. The CDR3 DNA is TGTGCCAGCAGCTTGCGGGCGGCGAAGGGTACCGGGGAGCTGTTTTTT. The rearrangement joins TRBV11-2 to TRBJ2-2; D perhaps matches TRBD2 (5 bases). V was shortened by 3 bases and J by 5 bases, with 16 bases between the two germline ends. CDR1 and CDR2 from the germline V gene are SGHAT and FQNNGV. CDR3 length: 16 amino acids.

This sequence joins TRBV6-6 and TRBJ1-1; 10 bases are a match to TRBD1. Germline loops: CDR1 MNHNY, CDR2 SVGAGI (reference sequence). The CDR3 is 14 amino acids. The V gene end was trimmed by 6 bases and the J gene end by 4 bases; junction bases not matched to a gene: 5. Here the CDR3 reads CASRGTGAPTEAFF. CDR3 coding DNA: TGTGCCAGCAGGGGGACAGGGGCTCCCACTGAAGCTTTCTTT.

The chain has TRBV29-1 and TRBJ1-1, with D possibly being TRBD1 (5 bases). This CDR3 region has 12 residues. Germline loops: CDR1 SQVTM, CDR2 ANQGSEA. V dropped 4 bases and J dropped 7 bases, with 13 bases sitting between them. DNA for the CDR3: TGCAGCGTTGTAAGGGGACTGATTGAAGCTTTCTTT. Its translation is CSVVRGLIEAFF.

This chain's CDR3 is CAWSVEDNQPQHF. In nucleotides, the CDR3 is TGTGCCTGGAGTGTTGAGGACAATCAGCCCCAGCATTTT. This rearrangement joins TRBV30 to TRBJ1-5; D uncertain. Germline V gene data show CDR1 as GTSNPN and CDR2 as SVGIG (reference sequence). The CDR3 consists of 13 residues. Trimming stripped 0 bases from V and 3 bases from J, with 6 bases between.

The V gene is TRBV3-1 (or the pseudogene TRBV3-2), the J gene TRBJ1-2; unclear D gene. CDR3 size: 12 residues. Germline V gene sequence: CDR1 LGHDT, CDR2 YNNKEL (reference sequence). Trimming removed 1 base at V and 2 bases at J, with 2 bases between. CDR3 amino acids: CASSQANYGYTF. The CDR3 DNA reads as TGTGCCAGCAGCCAAGCAAACTATGGCTACACCTTC.

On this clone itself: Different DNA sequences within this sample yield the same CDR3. CDR3 loop: CASSPGGGQPQHF. The CDR3 region has the DNA TGTGCCAGCTCCCCCGGGGGGGGGCAGCCCCAGCATTTT. V gene TRBV18 combines with J gene TRBJ1-5; TRBD1 might be the D (5 bases). V was clipped by 6 bases and J by 7 bases, with 13 bases between them. The CDR3 is made up of 13 amino acids. Germline lookup yields CDR1 KGHSH and CDR2 LQKENI.

The CDR3 bases are TGTGCCAGCACCCCCGACAGGGGAGTATCACCCCTCCACTTT. Translating it yields CASTPDRGVSPLHF. This chain connects TRBV6-1 to TRBJ1-6, with TRBD1 matching over 8 bases. Trimming at V came to 7 bases and at J to 10 bases, leaving 9 bases not matched to a gene. Germline V gene sequence: CDR1 MNHNS, CDR2 SASEGT. This CDR3 region has 14 residues.

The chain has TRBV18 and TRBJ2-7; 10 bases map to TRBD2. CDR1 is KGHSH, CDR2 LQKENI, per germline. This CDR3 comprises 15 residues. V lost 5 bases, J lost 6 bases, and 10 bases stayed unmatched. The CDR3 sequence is CASSITSGITIEQYF. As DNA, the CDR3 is TGTGCCAGCTCAATAACTAGCGGGATTACCATCGAGCAGTACTTC.

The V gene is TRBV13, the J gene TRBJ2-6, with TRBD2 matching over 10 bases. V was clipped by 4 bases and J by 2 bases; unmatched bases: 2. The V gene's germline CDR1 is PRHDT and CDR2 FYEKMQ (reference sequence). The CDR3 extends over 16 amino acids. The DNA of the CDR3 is TGTGCCAGCAGCTCCGGACTAGCGGCTGGGGCCAACGTCCTGACTTTC. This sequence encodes CASSSGLAAGANVLTF.

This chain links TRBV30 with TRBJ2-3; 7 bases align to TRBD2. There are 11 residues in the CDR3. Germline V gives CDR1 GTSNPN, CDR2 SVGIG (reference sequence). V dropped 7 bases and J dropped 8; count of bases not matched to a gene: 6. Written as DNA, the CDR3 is TGTGCCTACAACCCGGGAGGTACGCAGTATTTT. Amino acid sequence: CAYNPGGTQYF. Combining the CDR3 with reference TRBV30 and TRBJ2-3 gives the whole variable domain SQTIHQWPATLVQPVGSPLSLECTVEGTSNPNLYWYRQAAGRGLQLLFYSVGIGQISSEVPQNLSASRPQDRQFILSSKKLLLSDSGFYLCAYNPGGTQYFGPGTRLTVL.

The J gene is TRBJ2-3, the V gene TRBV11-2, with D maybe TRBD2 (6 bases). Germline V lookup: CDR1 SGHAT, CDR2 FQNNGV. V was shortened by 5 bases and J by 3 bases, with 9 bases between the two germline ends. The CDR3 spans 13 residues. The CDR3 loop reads CASSKGTTDTQYF. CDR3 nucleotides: TGTGCCAGCAGCAAGGGGACTACAGATACGCAGTATTTT.

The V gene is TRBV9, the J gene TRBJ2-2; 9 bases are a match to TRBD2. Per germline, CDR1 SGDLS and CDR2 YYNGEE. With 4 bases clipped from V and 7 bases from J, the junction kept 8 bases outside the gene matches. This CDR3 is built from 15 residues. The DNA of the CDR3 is TGTGCCAGCAGCTCCGCGGGGGGGCGGAACGGGGAGCTGTTTTTT. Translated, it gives CASSSAGGRNGELFF.

CDR3 coding DNA: TGTGCCAGCAGCCCAATAGCGGGGACAGGGTTGTACAATGAGCAGTTCTTC. This translates into CASSPIAGTGLYNEQFF. The chain combines TRBV4-2 with TRBJ2-1; a weak D match, TRBD1 (9 bases). Germline V lookup: CDR1 LGHNA, CDR2 YNFKEQ. The CDR3 runs 17 residues. Trimming took off 4 bases at V and 4 bases at J, with 20 bases between the two ends.

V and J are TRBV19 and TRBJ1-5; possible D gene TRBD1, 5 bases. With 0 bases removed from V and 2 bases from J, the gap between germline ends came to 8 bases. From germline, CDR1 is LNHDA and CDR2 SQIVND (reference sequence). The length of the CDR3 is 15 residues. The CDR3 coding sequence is TGTGCCAGTAGTATAGAAGGGGTAGGCAATCAGCCCCAGCATTTT. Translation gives CASSIEGVGNQPQHF.

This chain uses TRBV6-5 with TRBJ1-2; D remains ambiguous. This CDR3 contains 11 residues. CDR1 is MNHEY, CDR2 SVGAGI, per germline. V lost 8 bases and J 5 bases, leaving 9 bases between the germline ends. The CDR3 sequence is CASLGVYGYTF. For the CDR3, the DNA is TGTGCCAGCTTGGGAGTTTATGGCTACACCTTC.

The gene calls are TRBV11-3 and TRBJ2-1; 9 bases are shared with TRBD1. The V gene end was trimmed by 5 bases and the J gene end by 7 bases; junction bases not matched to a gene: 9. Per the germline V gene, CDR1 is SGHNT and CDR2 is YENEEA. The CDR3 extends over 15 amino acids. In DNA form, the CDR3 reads TGTGCCAGCAGCAGCGGGACAGGGCGCGGGAATGAGCAGTTCTTC. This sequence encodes CASSSGTGRGNEQFF.

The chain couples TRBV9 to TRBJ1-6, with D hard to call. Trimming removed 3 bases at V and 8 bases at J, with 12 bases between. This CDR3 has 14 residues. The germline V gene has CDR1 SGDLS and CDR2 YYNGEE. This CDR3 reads CASSDGRVYSPLHF. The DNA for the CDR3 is TGTGCCAGCAGCGATGGCCGGGTTTATTCACCCCTCCACTTT.